The rows below give T cell receptor beta chains drawn from one sample of a study of T cell changes during pregnancy in multiple sclerosis. Here immunoSEQ multiplex PCR was the method, and the copy in TCRdb shows in-frame clones only, minus some. This sample has about 85,000 clones; 91% occur once, and the top ten carry more than 2%. Sequencing used peripheral blood, obtained in the first trimester of pregnancy. The receptors shown here come from a female donor with multiple sclerosis, enrolled in a pregnancy study. The CDR3 runs from the conserved cysteine through the conserved F or W. The D gene is left open where the match is weak. Part of the rows lack a size; the others show once, few, many or a class for expanded clones.

d_call j_call clone_size v_call cdr3_nt cdr3_aa
TRBD2 TRBJ2-3 NA TRBV9 TGTGCCAGCACTCGAGCGGGACGGCCAGATACGCAGTATTTT CASTRAGRPDTQYF
TRBD1 TRBJ2-2 NA TRBV5-4 TGTGCCAGCAGCCCAACTGACAGGGGGGGCACCGGGGAGCTGTTTTTT CASSPTDRGGTGELFF
NA TRBJ1-1 few TRBV15 TGTGCCACCACTGAGGGCTATCCTAACACTGAAGCTTTCTTT CATTEGYPNTEAFF
NA TRBJ1-4 NA TRBV7-9 TGTGCCAGCAGCCCAGACAGGAGCAAAGAAAAACTGTTTTTT CASSPDRSKEKLFF
NA TRBJ1-2 NA TRBV5-4 TGTGCCAGCAGCTCCTACAGGGATAACTATGGCTACACCTTC CASSSYRDNYGYTF
TRBD1 TRBJ2-7 NA TRBV6-1 TGTGCCAGCAGTGGGGGGACAGGGATCCCATACGAGCAGTACTTC CASSGGTGIPYEQYF
NA TRBJ1-1 NA TRBV9 TGTGCCAGCAGTGCGGGTCCGAACACTGAAGCTTTCTTT CASSAGPNTEAFF
NA TRBJ2-1 NA TRBV6-4 TGTGCCAGCAGTCATGGAGATGTTAATGAGCAGTTCTTC CASSHGDVNEQFF
NA TRBJ1-5 NA TRBV2 TGTGCCAGCAGTGGTCGAGGTTTGGGCAATCAGCCCCAGCATTTT CASSGRGLGNQPQHF
TRBD1 TRBJ1-4 NA TRBV9 TGTGCCAGCAGCCTCCTCTCTGGACAGGGTAATGAAAAACTGTTTTTT CASSLLSGQGNEKLFF
TRBD1 TRBJ2-1 NA TRBV28 TGTGCCAGCAGTTTATCGGGACAGGGTGGGTCAAAGCAGTTCTTC CASSLSGQGGSKQFF
NA TRBJ1-3 few TRBV6-5 TGTGCCAGCAGCAGGGACTCTGGAAACACCATATATTTT CASSRDSGNTIYF
NA TRBJ2-5 NA TRBV9 TGTGCCAGCAGCGCCCACAGTGGAGGGACCCAGTACTTC CASSAHSGGTQYF
TRBD1 TRBJ2-2 NA TRBV18 TGTGCCAGCTCACCTTGGACAGGGGGCAACACCGGGGAGCTGTTTTTT CASSPWTGGNTGELFF
TRBD1 TRBJ2-3 once TRBV5-1 TGCGCCAGCAGCTGGGGGGACAGGGCGGCAGATACGCAGTATTTT CASSWGDRAADTQYF
NA TRBJ1-1 NA TRBV12-2 TGTGCAAGTCGCGGGAAGGACAGGGACACTGAAGCTTTCTTT CASRGKDRDTEAFF
NA TRBJ1-2 NA TRBV2 TGTGCCAGCAGCACAAGGCAGGGGAGGGACTATGGCTACACCTTC CASSTRQGRDYGYTF
TRBD2 TRBJ2-1 once TRBV7-3 TGTGCCAGCAGCTTAATCGGGGGGGGCGAGCACAATGAGCAGTTCTTC CASSLIGGGEHNEQFF
TRBD2 TRBJ2-7 NA TRBV28 TGTGCCAGCAGAAGGGGGGGGACTAGCGGTAACTACGAGCAGTACTTC CASRRGGTSGNYEQYF
NA TRBJ2-7 once TRBV25-1 TGTGCCAGCAGTGCTCTCTACGAGCAGTACTTC CASSALYEQYF
TRBD2 TRBJ2-3 NA TRBV7-3 TGTGCCAGCAGCCCATGGGCGGGGGGGTTCACAGATACGCAGTATTTT CASSPWAGGFTDTQYF
TRBD1 TRBJ1-3 NA TRBV7-2 TGTGCCAGCAGCGTTGGGGGTATGTCCACTCCGGGACAGCTATTATATTTT CASSVGGMSTPGQLLYF
NA TRBJ2-2 NA TRBV19 TGTGCCAGTAGTAGAAGACAGTTTGGCGGGGAGCTGTTTTTT CASSRRQFGGELFF
TRBD2 TRBJ2-7 NA TRBV15 TGTGCCACCAGCTCTCAAGCGGGGGGGCCGGACGAGCAGTACTTC CATSSQAGGPDEQYF
NA TRBJ1-1 few TRBV7-2 TGTGCCAGCAGCCCAAGTTGGGCCAACACTGAAGCTTTCTTT CASSPSWANTEAFF
NA TRBJ2-7 NA TRBV5-6 TGTGCCAGCAGCTTGGGGCCCGAGCAGTACTTC CASSLGPEQYF
TRBD2 TRBJ2-5 NA TRBV4-1 TGCGCCAGCAGCCAAGATTTTACGCGGGCGGGAGGGCCCCGAGAGACCCAGTACTTC CASSQDFTRAGGPRETQYF
NA TRBJ1-2 NA TRBV4-3 TGCGCCAGCAGCCAAGAACAGGGAGATCCCTGGGGCTACACCTTC CASSQEQGDPWGYTF
NA TRBJ2-7 NA TRBV18 TGTGCCAGCTCACGGGGGGACTCCTACGAGCAGTACTTC CASSRGDSYEQYF
TRBD1 TRBJ2-2 NA TRBV7-2 TGTGCCAGCAGCCCAGGGGGCGCGAACACCGGGGAGCTGTTTTTT CASSPGGANTGELFF